This T cell receptor (beta chain) is from a study of OX40 agonist ivuxolimab in advanced cancers. Looking at the study overall: Partial response was recorded in three patients: one hepatocellular carcinoma and two cutaneous melanoma cases.

The study, taken as a whole, reports: CD4+ and CD8+ blood T cells expanded clonally by week 6 at 0.1 to 3.0 mg/kg. Certain nonresponders additionally had low normalized T-cell clonal expansion. There were, on average, more expanded clones in CD8+ T cells than in CD4+.

The assay was immunoSEQ multiplex PCR, and TCRdb's table has in-frame clones only and misses some. The data hold 77,000 or so clones, with about four fifths observed a single time. Germline assignment: CDR1 ENHRY and CDR2 SYGVKD. V lost 0 bases and J lost 5; bases outside the gene matches: 17. The CDR3 is 22 amino acids. In regard to this clone: The antigen remains unidentified.

The sample consisted of CD4+ or CD8+ T cells sorted from blood, taken in a trial of the OX40 agonist ivuxolimab. The receptor was derived from an adult with an advanced solid tumor such as melanoma, head and neck, liver or kidney cancer. The rearrangement joins TRBV10-3 to TRBJ2-1, with 15 bases lining up with TRBD2. As DNA, the CDR3 is TGTGCCATCAGTGAGTCCCCGGGAAAGGCGGGACTAGCGGGGGGCCTGGACAATGAGCAGTTCTTC. Protein: CAISESPGKAGLAGGLDNEQFF.